This entry concerns a single T cell receptor beta chain. This clone has more than one count but fewer than ten. The target of this receptor is not known. The input lacks base qualities; no much larger clone sits a single base away. Libraries were built with the immunoSEQ multiplex PCR assay. For the multiplex PCR, a mixture combining 60 forward primers for TCR Vbeta segments and 13 reverse primers for TCR Jbeta segments was used. A multiplex PCR assay on genomic DNA amplified the CDR3 region of rearranged TCR beta genes. Amplified TCR beta libraries were sequenced as 87-base-pair reads on the Illumina HiSeq System. The study's processing was this. Across the 640 or so repertoires, a later analysis counted approximately 75 million unique TCR beta chains, roughly 11 million of which were shared by at least two donors. To remove PCR and sequencing errors, raw reads were error-corrected and collapsed into unique sequences using a nearest-neighbor algorithm that merged closely related sequences. To assign V, D and J gene segments, CDR3 sequences were aligned to IMGT reference sequences. Each retained sequence needed at least a six-nucleotide match to both a V gene segment and a J gene segment. A rearrangement counted as productive if the CDR3 had no stop codons and remained in frame with V and J, and every other rearrangement counted as non-productive. Following IMGT convention, CDR3 was defined as the stretch from the second conserved V-encoded cysteine to the conserved J-encoded phenylalanine. In an earlier analysis of more than 550 of the donors, sequences lacking an unambiguous match to a single V gene segment were excluded. In an earlier analysis of approximately 590 of the donors, V segments were called functional above 56.7% productive rearrangements and were called segregating when the between-donor standard deviation exceeded 5%. To diagnose cytomegalovirus status from the catalog of TCR beta chain sequences, a statistical classification framework was built. V and J gene assignment, in a later analysis, came from comparing TCR nucleotide sequences with IMGT/GENE-DB human TR gene sequences. In a later analysis, CDR3 sequences and most-parsimonious VDJ recombination scenarios were assigned using the TCRdist pipeline. A later analysis defined each TCR beta chain by its CDR3 amino acid sequence plus V-gene family, and excluded reads lacking a unique V-gene family. As a way to deal with suspected cross-contamination and a sequencing artifact, a later analysis dropped 450 to 600 nucleotide sequences that were highly shared and had low generation probability. In a later analysis, a clonal expansion index was calculated for each public chain from normalized within-repertoire ranks of inferred template counts. A later analysis computed generation probabilities with a VDJ recombination model fitted to out-of-frame rearrangements, and checked the results against IGoR. In a later analysis, hypergeometric tests were used to score TCR-TCR, TCR-HLA and TCR-CMV co-occurrence, with a repertoire-size bias correction applied to TCR pairs. A later analysis estimated false discovery rates by permuting HLA or CMV assignments 20 times. In a later analysis, co-occurring TCRs were grouped using DBSCAN, and TCRdist sequence similarity was added for clustering within HLA-allele-positive subsets. Repertoires with fewer than 30,000 or more than 120,000 public chains, plus five repertoires with anomalous nucleotide sharing, were excluded from co-occurrence clustering. TCRdb carries this immuneACCESS record with in-frame sequences only. Its versions omit some clonotypes, under half of them owing to an unresolved V gene in the studies checked, with the rest unexplained. That table is the source of V, J and clone size, and D and trimming were worked out from the DNA. The sample table holds about 50,000 clones, of which 60% to 85% were seen once. The ten largest make up roughly 8% of the sample.

These data originate in a study of cytomegalovirus exposure and HLA in healthy donors (dated by TCRdb to the late 2010s). Context from the whole study: An earlier analysis of several hundred of the donors reported over 250 Gb of sequence data and some 110 million unique TCR beta sequences obtained from about 170 million T cells. The study used immunosequencing to profile the T cell repertoires of more than 650 subjects and linked those repertoires to cytomegalovirus serostatus. Of the roughly 410 genotyped donors, 70% to 90% were placed in the genetic ancestry cluster associated with self-reported Caucasian donors. Donor age, sex, ethnicity and CMV serostatus were compiled together with the repertoire data. Around 300 gigabases of sequencing data and approximately 93 million unique TCR sequences were included in an early release covering 550 to 650 HLA-typed donors. HLA typing covered class I and class II loci at four-digit resolution. Along with the approximately 700-subject first cohort, a separate validation cohort of over a hundred different subjects was used. Rather than using new phenotypic data, the later analysis identified candidate immune exposures from TCR beta sequences and from how often those sequences occurred across donors. In a later genetic analysis, genome-wide SNP genotypes for about 65% of the 666 donors were used, and that subset was treated as a discovery cohort. All discovery cohort repertoires had been generated on a single sequencing platform. Across around 400 genotyped donors of the cohort, an average of roughly 200,000 unique TCR beta nucleotide sequences per donor were sequenced, and roughly 17% of those sequences were non-productive. A few DR-DQ haplotypes were treated as single units for association and clustering because of strong linkage in the cohort. High-throughput TCR immunosequencing, statistical association of individual TCRs with disease status, and machine learning were combined to predict cytomegalovirus infection status. The number of typed donors differed by locus: roughly 629-630 for A, B, C, DRB1 and DQB1; approximately 540 for DQA1; around 610 for DPA1; and approximately 450 for DPB1. To decide whether each TCR beta V gene segment behaved as functional or pseudogenic, an earlier analysis of fewer than 750 of the donors relied on high-throughput TCR beta sequencing. A later analysis re-examined previously published TCR beta repertoires from roughly 650 donors and added high-resolution HLA genotyping to investigate patterns of TCR occurrence. The aim of the study was to test whether cataloging public T cell receptors could identify signatures of past pathogen exposure. Broad study findings and their caveats: In an earlier analysis of approximately 590 of the donors, most TCR beta V segments appeared in productive rearrangements about 87% or about 30% of the time, broadly matching IMGT annotations. According to a later analysis, TCR association rates differed among HLA loci, with DRB1 alleles showing the most associated TCRs and HLA-C alleles showing the fewest. In a later analysis, some 17,000 TCR beta sequences were associated with specific HLA alleles at a false discovery rate of 0.05. The study listed 150 to 200 TCR beta chains as associated with cytomegalovirus. Assigning TCR associations to individual alleles was difficult when HLA alleles, especially DR and DQ, strongly co-occurred. The authors suggested that the approach could potentially be extended to other disease states and immunological phenotypes. Some 15 rarely observed V segments, including chromosome 9 orphons, were excluded from the earlier analysis of almost 600 of the donors because counts were too low. Linkage disequilibrium might explain the correlated functional status among segregating V segments, but an unknown experimental factor could not be excluded. In a later genetic analysis, fewer N-insertions in productive TCRs were reported among donors in an Asian-associated ancestry cluster than the roughly 670-donor mean. A further reported finding was that TCR beta sequences accurately predicted the HLA-A and HLA-B alleles for most subjects in the first cohort. Several of the top co-occurrence clusters appeared to be linked to parvovirus B19, influenza, CMV and Epstein-Barr virus, according to a later analysis. Most TCR sequences were observed very rarely across donors, whereas some public TCRs were present in many individuals. Sequencing depth was assumed to be roughly uniform across donors in the presence/absence analyses, though that assumption may not hold. HLA typing was unavailable for some donors at each locus, so association tests used only the typed subset. Cytomegalovirus status was reported to be diagnosed by the classifier with high specificity and sensitivity in both the original and validation cohorts. Immune exposure information for the cohort was limited to CMV serostatus. Compared with equally common non-associated chains, HLA-associated TCR beta chains in a later analysis were more clonally expanded and had lower generation probabilities. According to a later analysis, most CMV-associated TCR beta chains appeared to be HLA-restricted, and the HLA associations seemed to be driven largely by CMV exposure. A cluster of highly shared sequence variants was judged likely to represent a technical artifact of the sequencing pipeline. V-gene and J-gene trimming of TCR beta chains was associated with a missense DCLRE1C variant in a later genetic analysis, and the association was replicated in an independent cohort. This cohort had only TCR beta chains sequenced, and the lack of alpha or paired-chain data limited which features could be detected. In vitro tests confirmed that a few of the cytomegalovirus-associated TCR beta chains recognize cytomegalovirus antigens.

The cohort comprised 710 or so healthy bone marrow donors. All cohort members were sampled while nominally healthy, although unrecorded immune exposures were likely present. The donor was CMV seropositive and was included in the group of 270 or so seropositive cohort members. A peripheral blood sample was provided by each donor, and peripheral blood mononuclear cells were used for TCR beta sequencing. Genomic DNA extraction from the blood cell samples was performed with the Qiagen DNeasy Blood Extraction Kit. What was sequenced was PBMCs. The receptor was isolated from a young man in good health and CMV-seropositive.

This receptor has the CDR3 CASSEARQWNTEAFF. The base sequence is TGTGCCAGCAGTGAAGCGCGACAATGGAACACTGAAGCTTTCTTT. The chain links TRBV6-1 with TRBJ1-1, with the D gene call left open. The V end loses 0 bases and the J end loses 1 base, and a stretch of 9 bases separates them. From the cysteine through the phenylalanine, the CDR3 covers 15 amino acids. Only the CDR3 part of the read is kept: 45 bases, read in frame from the first base. As encoded in the germline V gene, CDR1 is MNHNS while CDR2 is SASEGT.